The rows below give T cell receptor beta chains drawn from one sample of a study of T-cell reconstitution after alpha-beta-depleted transplantation in children. TCRdb recomputed calls from the PCR reads with MiXCR, one row per CDR3 protein. The data show roughly 160,000 distinct CDR3 sequences, around 10% seen once. The sequencing used PBMCs, collected before TCRalphabeta/CD19-depleted stem cell transplant. These receptors originate from a boy younger than 10 with acute myeloid leukemia, due to receive a stem cell transplant. Each CDR3 is given with its conserved first and last residue. The D gene is left open where the match is weak. The size entry is marked missing in some rows and otherwise reads once, few, many or a size class.

TRBV29-1	many	TRBD1	TRBJ1-2	13	CSVGGQSFYGYTF	TGCAGCGTTGGGGGACAGTCTTTCTATGGCTACACCTTC
TRBV19	.	TRBD1	TRBJ2-1	14	CASSGGQAYNEQFF	TGTGCCAGTTCTGGGGGACAGGCTTACAATGAGCAGTTCTTC
TRBV11-2	.	.	TRBJ2-3	16	CASSLEWGGAPDTQYF	TGTGCCAGCAGCTTAGAGTGGGGGGGGGCCCCAGATACGCAGTATTTT
TRBV29-1	many	.	TRBJ2-5	13	CSHGAGTGVPQYF	TGCAGCCACGGGGCGGGAACCGGAGTTCCCCAGTACTTC
TRBV19	few	.	TRBJ1-5	20	CASRGGRGDWGRISNQPQHF	TGTGCCAGTAGGGGAGGTAGGGGTGATTGGGGTCGAATTAGCAATCAGCCCCAGCATTTT
TRBV20-1	many	.	TRBJ2-3	13	CSAREGTPDTQYF	TGCAGTGCTAGAGAAGGTACGCCAGATACGCAGTATTTT
TRBV10-3	many	TRBD2	TRBJ2-1	15	CAISGTSGSYNEQFF	TGTGCCATCAGTGGGACTAGCGGCTCCTACAATGAGCAGTTCTTC
TRBV20-1	many	TRBD2	TRBJ2-1	15	CSARTSGLSYNEQFF	TGCAGTGCTAGAACTAGCGGCCTCTCCTACAATGAGCAGTTCTTC
TRBV18	.	TRBD1	TRBJ1-3	16	CASSQPGQGAGNTIYF	TGTGCCAGCTCACAACCGGGACAGGGGGCTGGAAACACCATATATTTT
TRBV3-1	.	TRBD2	TRBJ2-7	15	CACSLGLAGSYEQYF	TGTGCCTGCTCCCTTGGACTAGCGGGTTCCTACGAGCAGTACTTC
TRBV12-3/TRBV12-4	many	.	TRBJ2-2	16	CASSFGDRTNTGELFF	TGTGCCAGCAGTTTTGGAGACAGAACGAACACCGGGGAGCTGTTTTTT
TRBV7-3	many	.	TRBJ1-1	13	CASSFRRDAEAFF	TGTGCCAGCAGCTTTAGACGGGACGCTGAAGCTTTCTTT
TRBV6-1	many	.	TRBJ1-5	15	CASDGRNRGNQPQHF	TGTGCCAGTGACGGTAGGAACAGGGGCAATCAGCCCCAGCATTTT
TRBV9	many	.	TRBJ1-1	13	CASSVSRSSEAFF	TGTGCCAGCAGCGTAAGTAGATCCAGTGAAGCTTTCTTT